This entry lists 10 T cell receptor beta chains sequenced from one sample in a study of long-term antiretroviral therapy in people with HIV. Running of the v3.0 immunoSEQ assay took place at survey level. Generated by immunoSEQ multiplex PCR, the TCRdb table keeps only in-frame clones and is missing some. Seen here are about 16,000 clones, approximately 90% observed once, and the top ten hold 12%. The sample consisted of unsorted PBMCs, taken 6.9 years after starting antiretroviral therapy. These receptors were taken from a middle-aged man with HIV.

The chain carries TRBV7-8 and TRBJ2-4; TRBD1 matches 12 bases. The CDR3 spans 17 residues. Trimming removed 1 base from V and 6 bases from J; junction bases left unmatched: 7. Germline CDR1 SGHVS, CDR2 FQNEAQ. The CDR3 region has the DNA TGTGCCAGCAGCTTAGGTCTAGGGACAGGGGGCGGAAACATTCAGTACTTC. Protein: CASSLGLGTGGGNIQYF.

This rearrangement joins TRBV4-2 to TRBJ2-7, with D perhaps TRBD2 (5 bases). The CDR3 is 15 amino acids. Trimming pared 0 bases from V and 0 bases from J, leaving 9 bases between. Germline CDR1 LGHNA, CDR2 YNFKEQ. DNA for the CDR3: TGTGCCAGCAGCCAAGATTTGGGGAGCTCCTACGAGCAGTACTTC. Protein: CASSQDLGSSYEQYF.

J is TRBJ2-7 and V is TRBV2, with 9 bases aligning to TRBD1. The CDR3 consists of 14 residues. V was pared by 4 bases and J by 5 bases, with 6 bases of the junction left unmatched. Germline CDR1 SNHLY, CDR2 FYNNEI. CDR3 DNA sequence: TGTGCCAGCAGTGGCAGTACAGGGGGCCACGAGCAGTACTTC. This encodes CASSGSTGGHEQYF.

The rearrangement joins TRBV29-1 to TRBJ2-7, with 9 bases identical to TRBD1. Germline loops: CDR1 SQVTM, CDR2 ANQGSEA. V shed 6 bases and J 6 bases; nucleotides not matched to a gene: 12. CDR3 length: 14 amino acids. In nucleotides, the CDR3 is TGCAGCGTGTTTCCGGACAGGGGATCCGTCGAGCAGTACTTC. Its translation: CSVFPDRGSVEQYF.

The chain couples TRBV4-3 to TRBJ2-4, with D perhaps matching TRBD1 or TRBD2 (5 bases each). Germline values: CDR1 LGHNA, CDR2 YSLEER. With 1 base removed from V and 5 bases from J, the gap between germline ends came to 12 bases. This CDR3 comprises 15 residues. CDR3 sequence (DNA): TGCGCCAGCAGCCAAGTCTGGGGGAGCCAAAACATTCAGTACTTC. The encoded protein is CASSQVWGSQNIQYF.

V usage is TRBV15 and J usage is TRBJ2-1; D gene unclear. The germline CDR1 and CDR2 sequences are LNHNV and YYDKDF (reference sequence). This CDR3 is built from 13 residues. Trimming left V 0 bases short and J 5 bases short, with 5 bases between. CDR3: CATSREFNNEQFF. As DNA, the CDR3 is TGTGCCACCAGCAGAGAATTTAACAATGAGCAGTTCTTC.

The chain couples TRBV2 to TRBJ1-1, with D uncertain. Germline CDR1 is SNHLY and CDR2 is FYNNEI. The CDR3 sequence is 11 residues long. V lost 4 bases to trimming and J lost 11 bases, with 11 bases between them. The CDR3 reads CASSGGASAFF. The CDR3 nucleotides read TGTGCCAGCAGTGGGGGAGCAAGTGCTTTCTTT.

V usage is TRBV9 and J usage is TRBJ1-3; tentative D call: TRBD1 (6 bases). The length of the CDR3 is 18 residues. Germline V CDR1 and CDR2: SGDLS, YYNGEE. V shed 0 bases and J shed 0 bases, with 16 bases lying between them. CDR3 region: CASSVATGGQISGNTIYF. CDR3 nucleotides: TGTGCCAGCAGCGTAGCTACGGGCGGACAGATCTCTGGAAACACCATATATTTT. Full variable domain (rest looked up from reference TRBV9 and TRBJ1-3): DSGVTQTPKHLITATGQRVTLRCSPRSGDLSVYWYQQSLDQGLQFLIQYYNGEERAKGNILERFSAQQFPDLHSELNLSSLELGDSALYFCASSVATGGQISGNTIYFGEGSWLTVV.

V is TRBV5-1 and J is TRBJ2-2; D gene ambiguous. Germline CDR1 and CDR2: SGHRS and YFSETQ. The CDR3 is made up of 14 amino acids. V was trimmed by 2 bases and J by 0 bases, leaving 5 bases between them. This CDR3 reads CASSFRPNTGELFF. The CDR3 coding sequence is TGCGCCAGCAGCTTTCGGCCGAACACCGGGGAGCTGTTTTTT.

The chain carries TRBV5-1 and TRBJ2-7; the match to TRBD2 covers 8 bases. V shed 3 bases, J shed 2 bases, and the junction held 4 bases outside the gene matches. CDR3 length: 14 residues. Germline assignment: CDR1 SGHRS and CDR2 YFSETQ. CDR3 residues: CASSWTGGPYEQYF. The CDR3 DNA sequence: TGCGCCAGCAGCTGGACGGGAGGGCCCTACGAGCAGTACTTC.